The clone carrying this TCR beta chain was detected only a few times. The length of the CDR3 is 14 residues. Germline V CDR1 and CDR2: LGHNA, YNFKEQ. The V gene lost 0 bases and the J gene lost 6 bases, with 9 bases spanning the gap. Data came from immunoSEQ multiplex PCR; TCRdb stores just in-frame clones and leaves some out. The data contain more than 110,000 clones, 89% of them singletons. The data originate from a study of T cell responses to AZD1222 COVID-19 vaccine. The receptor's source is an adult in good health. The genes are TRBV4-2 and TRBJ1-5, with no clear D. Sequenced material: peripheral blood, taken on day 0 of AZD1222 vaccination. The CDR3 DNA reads TGTGCCAGCAGCCAAGAGCGGGCGGGTCAGCCCCAGCATTTT. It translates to CASSQERAGQPQHF.